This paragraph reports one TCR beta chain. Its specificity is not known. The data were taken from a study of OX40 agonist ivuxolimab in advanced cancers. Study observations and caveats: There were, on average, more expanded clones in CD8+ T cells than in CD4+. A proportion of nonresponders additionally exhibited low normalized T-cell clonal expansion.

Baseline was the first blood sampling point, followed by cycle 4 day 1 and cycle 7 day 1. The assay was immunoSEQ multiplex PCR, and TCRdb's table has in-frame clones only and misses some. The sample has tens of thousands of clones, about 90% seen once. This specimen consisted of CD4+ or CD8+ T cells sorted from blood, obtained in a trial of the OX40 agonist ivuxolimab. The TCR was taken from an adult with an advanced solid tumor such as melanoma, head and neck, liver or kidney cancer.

The CDR3 spells CASSGPGTAWGEQFF. CDR3 bases: TGTGCCAGCTCCGGCCCCGGGACGGCCTGGGGTGAGCAGTTCTTC. The rearrangement links TRBV18 to TRBJ2-1; D tentatively reads TRBD1 or TRBD2 (5 bases each). V was trimmed by 6 bases and J by 9 bases, leaving 21 bases between them. Germline CDR1 and CDR2: KGHSH and LQKENI. This CDR3 spans 15 amino acids.